A selection of T cell receptor beta chains follows, all from one sample in a study of T cells after posttransplantation cyclophosphamide. Repertoires were generated with immunoSEQ multiplex PCR, while TCRdb's copy carries only in-frame clones and drops some. The table shows approximately 32,000 clones, with over 85% occurring only once. The sample taken for sequencing was PBMCs. The receptors shown here come from a middle-aged woman with a blood cancer, CMV-positive, and with a related stem cell donor. Each CDR3 is given with its conserved first and last residue. A D gene is named only where the DNA matches it firmly. Size is stated for part of the rows, as once, few or many counts, or as a class when the clone is expanded.

V gene	clone size	D gene	J gene	CDR3 DNA	CDR3 protein
TRBV27	-	-	TRBJ2-5	TGTGCCAGCAGTCTTCAAGAGACCCAGTACTTC	CASSLQETQYF
TRBV5-8	-	-	TRBJ1-5	TGTGCCAGCAGCTTTACGAGGGATAGCAATCAGCCCCAGCATTTT	CASSFTRDSNQPQHF
TRBV7-6	-	TRBD1	TRBJ2-1	TGTGCCAGCAGCTTAGAACTCAACAGGGGGCGCTTTCACAATGAGCAGTTCTTC	CASSLELNRGRFHNEQFF
TRBV11-3	-	-	TRBJ2-1	TGTGCCAGCAGCTTGCGGCTAAGCTCCTACAATGAGCAGTTCTTC	CASSLRLSSYNEQFF
TRBV27	-	TRBD1	TRBJ1-5	TGTGCCACCTCGGACAGGGATGGGAGCAATCAGCCCCAGCATTTT	CATSDRDGSNQPQHF
TRBV7-9	-	TRBD1	TRBJ2-5	TGTGCCAGCAGCCAGGACAGGTCCTTTGAAGAGACCCAGTACTTC	CASSQDRSFEETQYF
TRBV6-1	-	-	TRBJ2-7	TGTGCCAGCAGTGACTCTCCAGGGATATCCTACGAGCAGTACTTC	CASSDSPGISYEQYF
TRBV29-1	-	-	TRBJ1-2	TGCAGCGTCCGGTCCCTTGGCAGGCCCAACTATGGCTACACCTTC	CSVRSLGRPNYGYTF
TRBV9	-	-	TRBJ1-3	TGTGCCAGCAGCGTAGACGGAGAAGGTATTAAGAACACCATATATTTT	CASSVDGEGIKNTIYF
TRBV9	once	TRBD1	TRBJ1-5	TGTGCCAGCAGCGTACCTCTGGCCGGGACAGGGGACTATAGCAATCAGCCCCAGCATTTT	CASSVPLAGTGDYSNQPQHF
TRBV5-1	-	-	TRBJ2-7	TGCGCCAGCAGCTTGGAACTGGGAGATCGAGAGCAGTACTTC	CASSLELGDREQYF
TRBV11-3	-	-	TRBJ2-7	TGTGCCAGCAGCTTACCGGGACACTTATACGAGCAGTACTTC	CASSLPGHLYEQYF
TRBV9	-	-	TRBJ1-2	TGTGCCAGCAGCGTAGGTCCAGAACAGGCTGGCTACACCTTC	CASSVGPEQAGYTF
TRBV19	-	TRBD1	TRBJ1-1	TGTGCCAGTATCCCGAGGGGAGACAGGGACCCGAACACTGAAGCTTTCTTT	CASIPRGDRDPNTEAFF
TRBV6-5	-	TRBD1	TRBJ2-5	TGTGCCAGCAGTTACGGGACAGACTTGGTGGAGACCCAGTACTTC	CASSYGTDLVETQYF
TRBV5-1	-	TRBD2	TRBJ2-3	TGCGCCAGCAGCTTGGCCCGCGGGGGGGCCACAGATACGCAGTATTTT	CASSLARGGATDTQYF
TRBV2	once	TRBD2	TRBJ2-1	TGTGCCAGCAGTGATAGGCGGGGGGGGGTCGATGAGCAGTTCTTC	CASSDRRGGVDEQFF
TRBV27	-	TRBD1	TRBJ1-1	TGTGCCAGCAGTTTAGTCCAGGGGGGTATCACTGAAGCTTTCTTT	CASSLVQGGITEAFF
TRBV7-3	-	TRBD2	TRBJ2-3	TGTGCCAGCAGCTTAGTCGGGGGGAAGACAGATACGCAGTATTTT	CASSLVGGKTDTQYF
TRBV4-2	-	-	TRBJ1-5	TGTGCCAGCAGCCAAGACCAGACGGGGGGAGGTCAGCCCCAGCATTTT	CASSQDQTGGGQPQHF
TRBV27	-	-	TRBJ1-5	TGTGCCAGCAGTTTATCAGGGGGTGGCAATCAGCCCCAGCATTTT	CASSLSGGGNQPQHF
TRBV2	-	-	TRBJ1-5	TGTGCCAGCAGTGTGCAGGGCAACAATCAGCCCCAGCATTTT	CASSVQGNNQPQHF
TRBV28	-	-	TRBJ2-7	TGTGCCAGCAGTTTGGCGGGGCTCCGCTCCTACGAGCAGTACTTC	CASSLAGLRSYEQYF
TRBV4-1	-	TRBD2	TRBJ2-5	TGCGCCAGCAGCCAAGTGGGACTACCCATAGAGACCCAGTACTTC	CASSQVGLPIETQYF
TRBV6-4	-	TRBD1	TRBJ2-6	TGTGCCAGCACAGCCGGGACAGGGGGTAGTGGGGCCAACGTCCTGACTTTC	CASTAGTGGSGANVLTF
TRBV5-1	-	-	TRBJ1-2	TGCGCCAGCAGCCCCTTTGGCGAGGGCTATGGCTACACCTTC	CASSPFGEGYGYTF
TRBV2	-	TRBD2	TRBJ2-1	TGTGCCAGCAGTCTAACCGGACTAGCAACGTACAATGAGCAGTTCTTC	CASSLTGLATYNEQFF
TRBV11-2	-	-	TRBJ1-1	TGTGCCAGCAGCTTACGAAGGGGGACAGAAGCTTTCTTT	CASSLRRGTEAFF
TRBV5-4	-	-	TRBJ1-5	TGTGCCAGCAGCTTGGTTCCAGGGCCCAATCAGCCCCAGCATTTT	CASSLVPGPNQPQHF
TRBV19	-	TRBD1	TRBJ2-1	TGTGCCAGTAGTACGACAGGGTATGAGCAGTTCTTC	CASSTTGYEQFF
TRBV6-5	-	TRBD1	TRBJ2-2	TGTGCCAGCAGAGTTCAGGGGGCGGACACCGGGGAGCTGTTTTTT	CASRVQGADTGELFF
TRBV7-2	-	-	TRBJ1-5	TGTGCCAGCAGCCCAGCCGGGGGGCATGCGAATCAGCCCCAGCATTTT	CASSPAGGHANQPQHF
TRBV7-9	-	TRBD1	TRBJ1-6	TGTGCCAGCAGCACCCCGGGACAGTATAATTCACCCCTCCACTTT	CASSTPGQYNSPLHF
TRBV7-7	-	TRBD1	TRBJ2-2	TGTGCTAGCAGCTTGGGACAGAGGACCGGGGAGCTGTTTTTT	CASSLGQRTGELFF
TRBV6-5	-	-	TRBJ2-1	TGTGCCAGCAGTTACTCAGTCCTAGCCAGGAACAATGAGCAGTTCTTC	CASSYSVLARNNEQFF
TRBV7-3	-	TRBD2	TRBJ2-2	TGTGCCAGCAGCTTGGGTAGCGGGGCTTCATCGGGCACCGGGGAGCTGTTTTTT	CASSLGSGASSGTGELFF
TRBV5-4	-	-	TRBJ2-1	TGTGCCAGCAGCTTGGAGAGGGTACAGACCTACAATGAGCAGTTCTTC	CASSLERVQTYNEQFF
TRBV30	-	-	TRBJ1-5	TGTGCCTGGAGGAGCAGGGGAAGGGCCCAGCATTTT	CAWRSRGRAQHF
TRBV5-1	-	TRBD1	TRBJ2-7	TGCGCCAGCAGCTTGGTTGTGGGACAGACCTACGAGCAGTACTTC	CASSLVVGQTYEQYF
TRBV11-3	once	-	TRBJ2-7	TGTGCCAGTCACCGGGGGTTCGAGCAGTACTTC	CASHRGFEQYF
TRBV9	-	-	TRBJ2-3	TGTGCCAGCAGCCCCACTAGATTGACGGATACGCAGTATTTT	CASSPTRLTDTQYF
TRBV19	-	-	TRBJ1-5	TGTGCCAGTAGTTCAGGCGACGGCCTCAATCAGCCCCAGCATTTT	CASSSGDGLNQPQHF
TRBV6-1	-	TRBD1	TRBJ2-3	TGTGCCAGCAGACCGACAGGGCTAAGCACAGATACGCAGTATTTT	CASRPTGLSTDTQYF
TRBV19	-	TRBD2	TRBJ2-7	TGTGCCAGTAGTTCGGCTAGCGGGGGCTCCTACGAGCAGTACTTC	CASSSASGGSYEQYF
TRBV5-1	-	-	TRBJ1-2	TGCGCCAGCAGCTTATCCGGGACACCAGGCGGGAACTATGGCTACACCTTC	CASSLSGTPGGNYGYTF
TRBV19	-	-	TRBJ2-1	TGTGCCAGTAGTATAAGGGACTCACAACTTACTGAGCAGTTCTTC	CASSIRDSQLTEQFF